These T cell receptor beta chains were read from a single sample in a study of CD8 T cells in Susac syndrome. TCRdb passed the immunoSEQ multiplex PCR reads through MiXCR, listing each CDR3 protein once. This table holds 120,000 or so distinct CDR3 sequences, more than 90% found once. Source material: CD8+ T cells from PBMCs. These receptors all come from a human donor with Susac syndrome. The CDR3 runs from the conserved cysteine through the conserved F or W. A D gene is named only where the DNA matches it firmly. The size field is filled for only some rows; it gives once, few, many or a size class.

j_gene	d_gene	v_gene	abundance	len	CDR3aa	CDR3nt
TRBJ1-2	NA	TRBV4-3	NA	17	CASSQDLLGSGYYGYTF	TGCGCCAGCAGCCAAGATCTTTTAGGGAGTGGCTACTATGGCTACACCTTC
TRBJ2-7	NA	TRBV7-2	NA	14	CASSLTVRAYEQYF	TGTGCCAGCAGCTTAACAGTTCGGGCCTACGAGCAGTACTTC
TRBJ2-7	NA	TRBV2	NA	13	CASSSASTNEQYF	TGTGCCAGCAGTTCGGCAAGTACAAACGAGCAGTACTTC
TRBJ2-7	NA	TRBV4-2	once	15	CASSQGASFTYEQYF	TGTGCCAGCAGCCAAGGGGCTAGCTTCACCTACGAGCAGTACTTC
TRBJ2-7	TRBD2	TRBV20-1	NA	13	CSARLAASYEQYF	TGCAGTGCAAGACTAGCGGCCTCCTACGAGCAGTACTTC
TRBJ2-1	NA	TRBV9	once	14	CASSVEEVDNEQFF	TGTGCCAGCAGCGTAGAGGAAGTGGACAATGAGCAGTTCTTC
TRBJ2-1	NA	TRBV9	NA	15	CASSVGGTDYNEQFF	TGTGCCAGCAGCGTCGGCGGGACAGACTACAATGAGCAGTTCTTC
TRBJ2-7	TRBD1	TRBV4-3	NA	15	CASSPGTGVSHEQYF	TGCGCCAGCAGCCCCGGGACAGGAGTATCCCACGAGCAGTACTTC
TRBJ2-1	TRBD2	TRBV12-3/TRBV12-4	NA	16	CASSLAGSGSGNEQFF	TGTGCCAGCAGTTTAGCCGGTAGCGGGAGTGGGAATGAGCAGTTCTTC
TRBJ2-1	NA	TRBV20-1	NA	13	CSARDLSDDEQFF	TGCAGTGCTAGAGATCTCTCGGATGATGAGCAGTTCTTC
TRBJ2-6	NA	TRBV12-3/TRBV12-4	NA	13	CASSDSGANVLTF	TGTGCCAGCAGTGACTCTGGGGCCAACGTCCTGACTTTC
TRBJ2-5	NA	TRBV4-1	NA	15	CASSQDPGLAETQYF	TGCGCCAGCAGCCAAGATCCAGGGCTGGCAGAGACCCAGTACTTC
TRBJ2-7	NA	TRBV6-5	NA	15	CASSYSRGSTYEQYF	TGTGCCAGCAGTTACTCTCGGGGCAGCACCTACGAGCAGTACTTC
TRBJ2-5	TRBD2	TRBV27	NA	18	CASRPWTSGSSGGETQYF	TGTGCCAGCAGACCATGGACTAGCGGGAGCTCAGGAGGGGAGACCCAGTACTTC
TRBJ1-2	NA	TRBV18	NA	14	CASSPEERGYGYTF	TGTGCCAGCTCACCAGAGGAGAGGGGCTATGGCTACACCTTC
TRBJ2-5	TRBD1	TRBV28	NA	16	CATGTPGQGMAETQYF	TGTGCCACCGGCACTCCGGGACAGGGGATGGCGGAGACCCAGTACTTC
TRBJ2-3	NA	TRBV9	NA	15	CASSEGGVSTDTQYF	TGTGCCAGCAGCGAGGGGGGAGTGAGCACAGATACGCAGTATTTT
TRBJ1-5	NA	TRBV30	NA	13	CAWSVQGNQPQHF	TGTGCCTGGAGTGTACAGGGCAATCAGCCCCAGCATTTT
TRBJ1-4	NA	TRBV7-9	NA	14	CASSLGQVNEKLFF	TGTGCCAGCAGCTTAGGACAGGTTAATGAAAAACTGTTTTTT
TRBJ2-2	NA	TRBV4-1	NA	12	CASSQEKGELFF	TGCGCCAGCAGCCAAGAGAAAGGGGAGCTGTTTTTT
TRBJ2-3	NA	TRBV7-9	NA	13	CASSLDFADTQYF	TGTGCCAGCAGCTTAGATTTCGCAGATACGCAGTATTTT
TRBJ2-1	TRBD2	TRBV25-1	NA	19	CASSDSRLAGGQGYNEQFF	TGTGCCAGCAGTGATTCTCGACTAGCGGGGGGGCAAGGCTACAATGAGCAGTTCTTC
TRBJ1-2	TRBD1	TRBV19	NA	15	CASSTWDRAPRGYTF	TGTGCCAGTAGTACCTGGGACAGGGCACCGAGAGGCTACACCTTC
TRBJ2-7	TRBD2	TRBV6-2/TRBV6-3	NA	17	CASSYLGGQAGTYEQYF	TGTGCCAGCAGTTACCTGGGCGGGCAAGCGGGAACCTACGAGCAGTACTTC
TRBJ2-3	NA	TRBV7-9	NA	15	CASSFRVGGADTQYF	TGTGCCAGCAGCTTTCGCGTGGGGGGCGCGGATACGCAGTATTTT
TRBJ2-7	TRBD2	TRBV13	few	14	CASSGGTRGYEQYF	TGTGCCAGCAGCGGAGGGACTAGGGGTTACGAGCAGTACTTC
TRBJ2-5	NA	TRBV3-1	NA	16	CASSLDFAEGEETQYF	TGTGCCAGCAGCCTTGATTTTGCGGAGGGGGAAGAGACCCAGTACTTC
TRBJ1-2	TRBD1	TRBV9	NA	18	CASSTRKGYTQGAFGYTF	TGTGCCAGCAGCACTCGTAAGGGATACACCCAGGGGGCGTTTGGCTACACCTTC
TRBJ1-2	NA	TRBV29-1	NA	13	CSVEVGGPYGYTF	TGCAGCGTTGAAGTAGGGGGACCCTATGGCTACACCTTC
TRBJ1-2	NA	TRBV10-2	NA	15	CASRPSSVANYGYTF	TGCGCCAGCAGGCCTTCCTCCGTAGCTAACTATGGCTACACCTTC
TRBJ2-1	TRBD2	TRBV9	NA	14	CASRLAGGGDEQFF	TGTGCCAGCAGGCTAGCGGGAGGAGGCGATGAGCAGTTCTTC
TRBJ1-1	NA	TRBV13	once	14	CASSLGQKNTEAFF	TGTGCCAGCAGCTTAGGGCAGAAAAACACTGAAGCTTTCTTT
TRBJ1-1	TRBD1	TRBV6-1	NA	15	CASSPGGTENTEAFF	TGTGCCAGCAGCCCAGGGGGGACAGAGAACACTGAAGCTTTCTTT
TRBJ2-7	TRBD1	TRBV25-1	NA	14	CASSEYNRGNEQYF	TGTGCCAGCAGTGAATATAACAGGGGCAACGAGCAGTACTTC
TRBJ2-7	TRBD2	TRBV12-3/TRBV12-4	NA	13	CASQAGGRYEQYF	TGTGCCAGCCAGGCGGGGGGGCGGTACGAGCAGTACTTC
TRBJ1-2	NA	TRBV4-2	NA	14	CASSAQQVGDGYTF	TGTGCCAGCAGCGCACAACAGGTGGGGGATGGCTACACCTTC
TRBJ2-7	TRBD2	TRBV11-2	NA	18	CASSLPERLAGGTYEQYF	TGTGCCAGCAGCTTACCGGAAAGACTAGCGGGGGGCACCTACGAGCAGTACTTC
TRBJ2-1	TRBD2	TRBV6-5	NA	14	CASSPRGGRNEQFF	TGTGCCAGCAGTCCCCGGGGGGGGCGCAATGAGCAGTTCTTC
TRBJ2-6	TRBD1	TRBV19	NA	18	CASNQGATLFSGANVLTF	TGTGCCAGTAATCAGGGGGCGACCTTATTTTCTGGGGCCAACGTCCTGACTTTC
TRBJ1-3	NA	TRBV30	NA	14	CAWKRTVSGNTIYF	TGTGCCTGGAAACGGACAGTCTCTGGAAACACCATATATTTT
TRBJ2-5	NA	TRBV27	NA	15	CASSLSGGAGETQYF	TGTGCCAGCAGTTTATCGGGCGGGGCAGGGGAGACCCAGTACTTC
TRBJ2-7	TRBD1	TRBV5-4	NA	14	CASARRDRPYEQYF	TGTGCCAGCGCCCGCCGGGACAGACCCTACGAGCAGTACTTC
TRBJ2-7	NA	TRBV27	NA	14	CASSPAGGPYEQYF	TGTGCCAGCAGTCCGGCCGGGGGGCCCTACGAGCAGTACTTC
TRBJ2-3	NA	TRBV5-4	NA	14	CASSPGGGADTQYF	TGTGCCAGCAGCCCTGGAGGGGGGGCAGATACGCAGTATTTT